A selection of T cell receptor beta chains follows, all from one sample in a study of blood T cell repertoires in COVID-19. Sequencing was performed with immunoSEQ multiplex PCR; in TCRdb, only in-frame clones are kept and a portion is missing. The sample contains approximately 200,000 clones, roughly four fifths of which appear only once. The sequenced material came from PBMCs or T cells enriched from blood (not recorded which). The receptor source for this set is a woman between 35 and 50 years old with acute COVID-19. The CDR3 runs from the conserved cysteine through the conserved F or W. A D gene is named only where the DNA matches it firmly. Size values are once, few and many counts, or a class for expanded clones, and some rows have none.

size: .; J: TRBJ2-3; V: TRBV6-5; D: .; CDR3: CASSALDRTVDTQYF; DNA: TGTGCCAGCAGCGCCCTAGATAGGACAGTAGATACGCAGTATTTT
size: once; J: TRBJ2-2; V: TRBV6-5; D: TRBD1; CDR3: CASSYSPRGHTGELFF; DNA: TGTGCCAGCAGTTACTCACCCAGGGGGCACACCGGGGAGCTGTTTTTT
size: .; J: TRBJ1-3; V: TRBV7-8; D: TRBD1; CDR3: CASSPGTASSGNTIYF; DNA: TGTGCCAGCAGCCCGGGGACAGCATCCTCTGGAAACACCATATATTTT
size: .; J: TRBJ1-1; V: TRBV27; D: TRBD1; CDR3: CASNTGGFTEAFF; DNA: TGTGCCAGCAATACAGGGGGTTTCACTGAAGCTTTCTTT
size: once; J: TRBJ2-7; V: TRBV28; D: .; CDR3: CASSFNEQYF; DNA: TGTGCCAGCAGTTTCAACGAGCAGTACTTC
size: few; J: TRBJ2-1; V: TRBV4-2; D: TRBD2; CDR3: CASSQLGGGSNNEQFF; DNA: TGTGCCAGCAGCCAACTCGGCGGGGGGTCGAACAATGAGCAGTTCTTC
size: .; J: TRBJ1-2; V: TRBV19; D: TRBD1; CDR3: CASSGPTGEYYGYTF; DNA: TGTGCCAGTAGTGGGCCTACAGGGGAGTACTATGGCTACACCTTC
size: once; J: TRBJ2-2; V: TRBV6-5; D: TRBD2; CDR3: CASSYAGENTGELFF; DNA: TGTGCCAGCAGTTACGCGGGGGAGAACACCGGGGAGCTGTTTTTT
size: once; J: TRBJ1-2; V: TRBV28; D: .; CDR3: CASMGNSNYGYTF; DNA: TGTGCCAGCATGGGCAACTCTAACTATGGCTACACCTTC
size: .; J: TRBJ2-7; V: TRBV29-1; D: .; CDR3: CSVQLEAHYEQYF; DNA: TGCAGCGTCCAACTAGAGGCGCACTACGAGCAGTACTTC
size: few; J: TRBJ1-2; V: TRBV3-1/TRBV3-2; D: TRBD1; CDR3: CASSQVLRDTGGYGYTF; DNA: TGTGCCAGCAGCCAAGTCCTGCGGGACACAGGGGGCTATGGCTACACCTTC
size: .; J: TRBJ1-5; V: TRBV19; D: .; CDR3: CASSIVRTVRNQPQHF; DNA: TGTGCCAGTAGTATAGTCCGGACAGTTCGCAATCAGCCCCAGCATTTT
size: few; J: TRBJ2-4; V: TRBV6-1; D: .; CDR3: CASSELGEGSGDIQYF; DNA: TGTGCCAGCAGTGAACTAGGAGAAGGTAGTGGTGACATTCAGTACTTC
size: .; J: TRBJ1-2; V: TRBV19; D: TRBD1; CDR3: CASSQLQGAGYTF; DNA: TGTGCCAGTAGCCAATTACAGGGGGCTGGCTACACCTTC
size: .; J: TRBJ1-1; V: TRBV29-1; D: TRBD1; CDR3: CSVGQGNTEAFF; DNA: TGCAGCGTAGGACAGGGGAACACTGAAGCTTTCTTT
size: .; J: TRBJ1-1; V: TRBV18; D: .; CDR3: CASSARGGPLNTEAFF; DNA: TGTGCCAGCTCGGCCCGGGGGGGGCCCTTGAACACTGAAGCTTTCTTT
size: .; J: TRBJ2-1; V: TRBV10-3; D: TRBD2; CDR3: CAISELILAGVVYNEQFF; DNA: TGTGCCATCAGTGAGCTCATACTAGCGGGGGTGGTCTACAATGAGCAGTTCTTC
size: .; J: TRBJ2-1; V: TRBV11-3; D: .; CDR3: CASSLVSGGNEQFF; DNA: TGTGCCAGCAGCTTAGTTAGCGGTGGCAATGAGCAGTTCTTC
size: .; J: TRBJ1-2; V: TRBV7-9; D: .; CDR3: CASSLDSTYGYTF; DNA: TGTGCCAGCAGCTTAGACAGTACCTATGGCTACACCTTC
size: .; J: TRBJ2-1; V: TRBV7-9; D: .; CDR3: CASSSPGRDNEQFF; DNA: TGTGCCAGCAGCTCCCCGGGAAGGGATAATGAGCAGTTCTTC
size: .; J: TRBJ2-3; V: TRBV4-2; D: .; CDR3: CASSPQTDTQYF; DNA: TGTGCCAGCAGCCCTCAGACAGATACGCAGTATTTT
size: .; J: TRBJ1-5; V: TRBV19; D: .; CDR3: CATSDSNQPQHF; DNA: TGTGCCACCTCAGATAGCAATCAGCCCCAGCATTTT
size: few; J: TRBJ2-2; V: TRBV7-7; D: TRBD1; CDR3: CASSQDRVWTGELFF; DNA: TGTGCCAGCAGCCAAGACAGGGTTTGGACCGGGGAGCTGTTTTTT
size: .; J: TRBJ1-2; V: TRBV7-9; D: .; CDR3: CASSAQQLNYGYTF; DNA: TGTGCCAGCAGCGCCCAACAGCTAAACTATGGCTACACCTTC
size: .; J: TRBJ1-2; V: TRBV10-2; D: TRBD1; CDR3: CASSADRGIAGYTF; DNA: TGCGCCAGCAGTGCGGACAGGGGCATCGCGGGCTACACCTTC
size: .; J: TRBJ2-3; V: TRBV15; D: .; CDR3: CATSRNQGVGSDTQYF; DNA: TGTGCCACCAGCAGGAATCAGGGAGTCGGGAGTGATACGCAGTATTTT
size: .; J: TRBJ2-3; V: TRBV10-3; D: .; CDR3: CAISSNGISGASTDTQYF; DNA: TGTGCCATCAGTTCCAATGGGATTAGCGGAGCCAGCACAGATACGCAGTATTTT
size: few; J: TRBJ1-2; V: TRBV28; D: .; CDR3: CASSLGGGWGYTF; DNA: TGTGCCAGCAGTCTAGGTGGGGGGTGGGGCTACACCTTC
size: .; J: TRBJ1-2; V: TRBV6-2/TRBV6-3; D: TRBD1; CDR3: CASSSWTGSFDGYTF; DNA: TGTGCCAGCAGTTCTTGGACAGGGTCGTTCGACGGCTACACCTTC
size: .; J: TRBJ2-1; V: TRBV3-1/TRBV3-2; D: TRBD1; CDR3: CASSQVGQGSVGQFF; DNA: TGTGCCAGCAGCCAAGTGGGACAGGGAAGCGTCGGTCAGTTCTTC
size: once; J: TRBJ1-5; V: TRBV28; D: .; CDR3: CASSLGRDRFPSYF; DNA: TGTGCCAGCAGTTTAGGGCGTGACAGGTTCCCCTCGTATTTT
size: once; J: TRBJ1-4; V: TRBV5-1; D: .; CDR3: CASSLTGFGIEKLFF; DNA: TGCGCCAGCAGCTTGACCGGGTTCGGCATTGAAAAACTGTTTTTT
size: .; J: TRBJ2-7; V: TRBV28; D: TRBD2; CDR3: CASRTAGGGTYEQYF; DNA: TGTGCCAGCAGAACCGCCGGGGGGGGGACCTACGAGCAGTACTTC
size: .; J: TRBJ1-6; V: TRBV5-1; D: TRBD1; CDR3: CASSLGQAGSSPLHF; DNA: TGCGCCAGCAGCCTAGGACAGGCTGGGAGTTCACCCCTCCACTTT
size: .; J: TRBJ2-1; V: TRBV5-1; D: .; CDR3: CASSLVEGYSYNEQFF; DNA: TGCGCCAGCAGCTTGGTCGAGGGCTACTCCTACAATGAGCAGTTCTTC
size: once; J: TRBJ2-4; V: TRBV11-2; D: .; CDR3: CASSRAVGVYIQYF; DNA: TGTGCCAGCTCCCGGGCGGTAGGGGTATACATTCAGTACTTC
size: .; J: TRBJ2-7; V: TRBV2; D: .; CDR3: CASSPFSRRQYF; DNA: TGTGCCAGCAGTCCCTTCTCTCGGAGGCAGTACTTC
size: .; J: TRBJ1-5; V: TRBV7-9; D: .; CDR3: CASSTDTYQPQHF; DNA: TGTGCCAGCAGCACGGACACCTATCAGCCCCAGCATTTT
size: .; J: TRBJ2-3; V: TRBV4-2; D: TRBD2; CDR3: CASSQVISGGTDTQYF; DNA: TGTGCCAGCAGCCAAGTGATTAGCGGGGGCACAGATACGCAGTATTTT
size: .; J: TRBJ2-3; V: TRBV27; D: .; CDR3: CASNAVAASSTDTQYF; DNA: TGTGCCAGCAACGCCGTAGCGGCTTCTAGCACAGATACGCAGTATTTT
size: .; J: TRBJ1-6; V: TRBV19; D: .; CDR3: CATSSSGQRNNSPLHF; DNA: TGTGCCACCTCCTCTTCCGGACAGAGAAATAATTCACCCCTCCACTTT
size: .; J: TRBJ1-6; V: TRBV4-1; D: TRBD1; CDR3: CASSSSFRDRGNSPLHF; DNA: TGCGCCAGCAGCTCCTCTTTCCGGGACAGGGGAAATTCACCCCTCCACTTT
size: .; J: TRBJ1-2; V: TRBV19; D: TRBD1; CDR3: CASSIKGAYGYTF; DNA: TGTGCCAGTAGTATAAAGGGGGCCTATGGCTACACCTTC
size: .; J: TRBJ1-1; V: TRBV27; D: .; CDR3: CASSLNSRNTEAFF; DNA: TGTGCCAGCAGTTTGAACAGCCGGAACACTGAAGCTTTCTTT
size: .; J: TRBJ2-5; V: TRBV6-5; D: .; CDR3: CASSYGTLQETQYF; DNA: TGTGCCAGCAGTTACGGGACACTCCAAGAGACCCAGTACTTC
size: .; J: TRBJ1-4; V: TRBV28; D: TRBD1; CDR3: CASSSGGSDEKLFF; DNA: TGTGCCAGCAGTTCAGGGGGCTCGGATGAAAAACTGTTTTTT
size: .; J: TRBJ1-2; V: TRBV6-2/TRBV6-3; D: TRBD1; CDR3: CASSHHGQGNYGYTF; DNA: TGTGCCAGCAGTCATCACGGACAGGGGAACTATGGCTACACCTTC
size: .; J: TRBJ2-1; V: TRBV2; D: TRBD1; CDR3: CASTQGAGTSYNEQFF; DNA: TGTGCCAGCACCCAGGGGGCGGGCACGTCCTACAATGAGCAGTTCTTC
size: .; J: TRBJ2-3; V: TRBV10-3; D: .; CDR3: CAISEGGGTDTQYF; DNA: TGTGCCATCAGTGAGGGGGGCGGCACAGATACGCAGTATTTT
size: .; J: TRBJ1-2; V: TRBV27; D: .; CDR3: CASGSVYGYTF; DNA: TGTGCCAGCGGCTCAGTCTATGGCTACACCTTC
size: .; J: TRBJ1-2; V: TRBV28; D: .; CDR3: CASSLGGDYGYTF; DNA: TGTGCCAGCAGTTTGGGAGGGGACTATGGCTACACCTTC
size: .; J: TRBJ1-6; V: TRBV11-3; D: .; CDR3: CASSNGPENSPLHF; DNA: TGTGCCAGCAGCAACGGTCCTGAAAATTCACCCCTCCACTTT
size: .; J: TRBJ2-3; V: TRBV6-5; D: TRBD2; CDR3: CASSYSVAGASDTQYF; DNA: TGTGCCAGCAGTTACTCAGTAGCGGGGGCCTCAGATACGCAGTATTTT
size: .; J: TRBJ2-5; V: TRBV7-2; D: .; CDR3: CASSLAGGAQWETQYF; DNA: TGTGCCAGCAGCTTAGCGGGGGGGGCACAGTGGGAGACCCAGTACTTC
size: .; J: TRBJ1-4; V: TRBV15; D: TRBD1; CDR3: CATSRGQINEKLFF; DNA: TGTGCCACCAGCAGGGGACAGATTAATGAAAAACTGTTTTTT